This passage covers 28 T cell receptor beta chains from one sample sequenced in a study of blood T cell repertoires in COVID-19. Clones were read by immunoSEQ multiplex PCR, and TCRdb kept only the in-frame ones, dropping some. The sample has 140,000 to 150,000 clones, 88% seen once. Sample: PBMCs or T cells enriched from blood (not recorded which). These receptors all stem from a woman aged 25-40 years with acute COVID-19.

The chain is built from TRBV6-6 and TRBJ1-1; the D gene is possibly TRBD1 (5 bases). The germline gives CDR1 MNHNY, CDR2 SVGAGI (reference sequence). V lost 4 bases to trimming and J lost 0 bases, with 9 bases between them. The CDR3 has 14 residues. The CDR3 loop reads CASSFTGLNTEAFF. Here the CDR3 DNA reads TGTGCCAGCAGTTTCACAGGTTTGAACACTGAAGCTTTCTTT.

Written as DNA, the CDR3 is TGTGCCAGCCACCCGGGAGAGGCCTACGAGCAGTACTTC. This codes for CASHPGEAYEQYF. This sequence joins TRBV6-5 and TRBJ2-7, with TRBD2 as a possible D gene (6 bases). Trimming removed 8 bases from V and 2 bases from J, with 13 bases in between. This CDR3 comprises 13 residues. Germline CDR1 is MNHEY and CDR2 is SVGAGI.

The chain combines TRBV6-2 or TRBV6-3 with TRBJ1-6, with a weak D call TRBD1 (5 bases). Between the trimmed V and J ends, which lost 1 base and 10 bases, there was a span of 8 bases. The germline gives CDR1 MNHEY, CDR2 SVGEGT. This CDR3 is built from 13 residues. The CDR3 coding sequence is TGTGCCAGCAGTTACTGGGGGGAATCACCCCTCCACTTT. Amino acids: CASSYWGESPLHF.

The rearrangement joins TRBV25-1 to TRBJ1-5, with D possibly matching TRBD1 (6 bases). This CDR3 contains 15 residues. From germline, CDR1 is MGHDK and CDR2 SYGVNS. Trimming removed 8 bases at V and 1 base at J, with 15 bases between. CDR3 sequence (DNA): TGTGCCAGCTCAGAAGGGGGTGGGAGCAATCAGCCCCAGCATTTT. It codes for CASSEGGGSNQPQHF.

The genes are TRBV9 and TRBJ2-3; TRBD2 matches at 11 bases. Looked up from germline, CDR1 is SGDLS and CDR2 is YYNGEE. This CDR3 has 16 amino acids. The V and J ends lost 4 bases and 2 bases, in that order; junction bases with no gene match: 6. The CDR3 region is CASSLGLAEHTDTQYF. The CDR3 DNA is TGTGCCAGCAGCCTGGGACTAGCGGAGCACACAGATACGCAGTATTTT.

J is TRBJ1-2 and V is TRBV7-2, with D unresolved. This CDR3 comprises 13 residues. The V gene's germline CDR1 is SGHTA and CDR2 FQGNSA. V was shortened by 5 bases and J by 5 bases, with 12 bases between the two germline ends. The CDR3 is CASSVGTSYGYTF. CDR3 sequence (DNA): TGTGCCAGCAGCGTAGGCACGAGTTATGGCTACACCTTC.

This rearrangement joins TRBV29-1 to TRBJ2-1, with 12 nucleotides matching TRBD2. The CDR3 consists of 18 residues. The germline V gene has CDR1 SQVTM and CDR2 ANQGSEA. J was trimmed by 0 bases and V by 0 bases; bases with no gene match: 6. CDR3 sequence: CSVEEATSGSYSYNEQFF. CDR3 DNA sequence: TGCAGCGTTGAAGAAGCGACTAGCGGGAGTTACTCCTACAATGAGCAGTTCTTC.

This chain links TRBV28 with TRBJ2-7, with TRBD1 matching 7 bases. V shed 4 bases, J shed 3 bases, and the junction held 12 bases outside the gene matches. This CDR3 region has 16 residues. The germline gives CDR1 MDHEN, CDR2 SYDVKM. CDR3 loop: CASSSLMGDRVYEQYF. The CDR3 DNA follows: TGTGCCAGCAGTTCCCTAATGGGGGACAGAGTCTACGAGCAGTACTTC.

The rearrangement links TRBV5-1 to TRBJ2-7; 9 bases are a match to TRBD1. V trimming: 4 bases; J trimming: 5 bases; junction bases outside the gene matches: 13. The CDR3 runs 16 residues. Germline loops: CDR1 SGHRS, CDR2 YFSETQ. CDR3 amino acids: CASSPMTGTGSNEQYF. In DNA, the CDR3 is TGCGCCAGCAGCCCGATGACCGGGACAGGGAGTAACGAGCAGTACTTC.

V is TRBV18 and J is TRBJ2-1; possible D gene TRBD2, 5 bases. The CDR3 extends over 13 amino acids. Germline CDR1 KGHSH, CDR2 LQKENI. V dropped 4 bases and J dropped 9 bases, with 13 bases sitting between them. CDR3 region: CASSQLVSGEQFF. Here the CDR3 DNA reads TGTGCCAGCTCACAACTAGTTTCCGGTGAGCAGTTCTTC.

The chain has TRBV28 and TRBJ2-1; a weak D match, TRBD2 (6 bases). Looked up from germline, CDR1 is MDHEN and CDR2 is SYDVKM. The ends were cut back, 8 bases at V and 2 bases at J, with 13 bases in the middle. This CDR3 has 14 amino acids. CDR3 amino acids: CASLGGGTYNEQFF. The DNA of the CDR3 is TGTGCCAGCCTCGGGGGAGGCACCTACAATGAGCAGTTCTTC.

The chain uses TRBV19 and TRBJ1-1, with TRBD1 identical over 10 bases. The J segment lost 6 bases and the V segment lost 5 bases, leaving 6 bases of the junction unmatched. CDR3 length: 14 residues. Germline lookup yields CDR1 LNHDA and CDR2 SQIVND (reference sequence). CDR3 amino acids: CASSSGQGIPEAFF. Here the CDR3 DNA reads TGTGCCAGTAGTTCGGGACAGGGGATTCCTGAAGCTTTCTTT. Full variable domain (rest looked up from reference TRBV19 and TRBJ1-1): DGGITQSPKYLFRKEGQNVTLSCEQNLNHDAMYWYRQDPGQGLRLIYYSQIVNDFQKGDIAEGYSVSREKKESFPLTVTSAQKNPTAFYLCASSSGQGIPEAFFGQGTRLTVV.

On this clone: This sample includes further DNA sequences coding for the same CDR3. The chain carries TRBV5-1 and TRBJ2-5; 8 positions match TRBD1. The CDR3 is made up of 15 amino acids. Germline trimming cut 0 bases from V and 1 base from J; bases unmatched to any gene: 2. Germline CDR1 and CDR2: SGHRS and YFSETQ. CDR3 coding DNA: TGCGCCAGCAGCTTGGCGGGGACAGGCCAAGAGACCCAGTACTTC. Protein sequence: CASSLAGTGQETQYF.

The rearrangement uses TRBV28 and TRBJ1-5, with D maybe TRBD1 (5 bases). The ends were cut back, 6 bases at V and 3 bases at J, with 12 bases in the middle. Per germline, CDR1 MDHEN and CDR2 SYDVKM. The CDR3 runs 14 residues. This CDR3 reads CASRQDRNNQPQHF. The CDR3 DNA follows: TGTGCCAGCAGACAAGACAGAAACAATCAGCCCCAGCATTTT. Complete variable domain (other parts from reference TRBV28 and TRBJ1-5): DVKVTQSSRYLVKRTGEKVFLECVQDMDHENMFWYRQDPGLGLRLIYFSYDVKMKEKGDIPEGYSVSREKKERFSLILESASTNQTSMYLCASRQDRNNQPQHFGDGTRLSIL.

V is TRBV5-5 and J is TRBJ2-7; 9 positions agree with TRBD1. Germline-derived CDR1 and CDR2 are SGHKS and YYEKEE (reference sequence). The CDR3 is 15 amino acids. V was clipped by 4 bases and J by 6 bases; unmatched bases: 11. This chain's CDR3 is CASSLEAGTGIEQYF. Written as DNA, the CDR3 is TGTGCCAGCAGCCTAGAGGCAGGGACAGGGATCGAGCAGTACTTC.

The rearrangement links TRBV19 to TRBJ1-5; D is possibly TRBD1 (5 bases). This CDR3 has 13 amino acids. The V end lost 5 bases, the J end lost 6 bases, and 11 bases lay between the germline ends. Germline lookup yields CDR1 LNHDA and CDR2 SQIVND (reference sequence). The CDR3 is CASSETVFQPQHF. Here the CDR3 DNA reads TGTGCCAGTAGTGAGACAGTTTTTCAGCCCCAGCATTTT.

The gene calls are TRBV9 and TRBJ2-3, with D maybe TRBD2 (6 bases). V was clipped by 4 bases and J by 6 bases, with 21 bases between them. This CDR3 spans 16 amino acids. Germline lookup yields CDR1 SGDLS and CDR2 YYNGEE. DNA for the CDR3: TGTGCCAGCAGCCTCTCTAGCGCAATAATAGCTGATACGCAGTATTTT. This sequence encodes CASSLSSAIIADTQYF.

The V call is TRBV19, the J call TRBJ2-7; 9 bases match TRBD1. In germline, CDR1 is LNHDA, CDR2 SQIVND (reference sequence). The CDR3 contains 13 residues. Losses at the gene ends were 4 bases for V and 5 bases for J; bases not matched to a gene: 3. CDR3 DNA: TGTGCCAGTAGTACAAGGACAGGGGACGAGCAGTACTTC. Amino acids: CASSTRTGDEQYF.

The V and J genes are TRBV27 and TRBJ2-3; D may be TRBD2 (5 bases). Between the trimmed V and J ends, which lost 2 bases and 4 bases, there was a span of 10 bases. The CDR3 contains 14 residues. Germline V CDR1 and CDR2: MNHEY, SMNVEV (reference sequence). The CDR3 is CASSLRDHADTQYF. The CDR3 region has the DNA TGTGCCAGCAGTTTACGGGATCATGCAGATACGCAGTATTTT.

The rearrangement joins TRBV7-9 to TRBJ2-7; 8 bases match TRBD1. The germline CDR1 and CDR2 sequences are SEHNR and FQNEAQ (reference sequence). The CDR3 runs to 13 residues. Trimming took 5 bases from V and 3 from J; bases not matched to a gene: 3. CDR3 bases: TGTGCCAGCAGCACAGGACAGGGCTACGAGCAGTACTTC. Its protein product is CASSTGQGYEQYF.

This clone was recorded only once. The genes are TRBV6-2 or TRBV6-3 and TRBJ2-7; D unresolved. In germline, CDR1 is MNHEY, CDR2 SVGEGT. Between the trimmed V and J ends, which lost 2 bases and 2 bases, there was a span of 7 bases. The CDR3 has 13 amino acids. The CDR3 sequence is CASSYGGTYEQYF. CDR3 bases: TGTGCCAGCAGTTACGGCGGTACCTACGAGCAGTACTTC.

The DNA of the CDR3 is TGTGCCAGCAGTTTGGCTGTGGGACAGTCCTACGAGCAGTACTTC. Its translation: CASSLAVGQSYEQYF. This chain links TRBV6-5 with TRBJ2-7; 7 positions agree with TRBD1. CDR1 is MNHEY, CDR2 SVGAGI, per germline. With V trimmed by 4 bases and J by 1 base, 7 bases remained unmatched. The CDR3 is 15 amino acids.

Of note for this clone: Other nucleotide sequences from this sample produce the same CDR3. The chain couples TRBV11-2 to TRBJ1-1, with D perhaps matching TRBD1 (5 bases). CDR3 length: 13 amino acids. Germline values: CDR1 SGHAT, CDR2 FQNNGV. The ends were cut back, 5 bases at V and 2 bases at J, with 9 bases in the middle. CDR3 in amino acids: CASSLTVNTEAFF. CDR3 in DNA: TGTGCCAGCAGCCTGACAGTAAACACTGAAGCTTTCTTT.

This clone was recorded only once. V is TRBV5-6 and J is TRBJ2-1, with a tentative D call TRBD2 (5 bases). V lost 3 bases and J 14 bases, leaving 15 bases between the germline ends. CDR3 length equals 12 residues. In germline, CDR1 is SGHDT, CDR2 YYEEEE. Here the CDR3 reads CASSSDRGGEFF. The CDR3, as DNA: TGTGCCAGCAGCTCGGACCGGGGTGGGGAGTTCTTC. The complete variable domain, with remaining parts taken from reference TRBV5-6 and TRBJ2-1, reads DAGVTQSPTHLIKTRGQQVTLRCSPKSGHDTVSWYQQALGQGPQFIFQYYEEEERQRGNFPDRFSGHQFPNYSSELNVNALLLGDSALYLCASSSDRGGEFFGPGTRLTVL.

The V and J genes are TRBV28 and TRBJ1-6; D unresolved. Trimming shortened V by 5 bases and J by 6 bases, and 14 bases separated the two germline ends. The V gene's germline CDR1 is MDHEN and CDR2 SYDVKM. This CDR3 has 15 amino acids. As DNA, the CDR3 is TGTGCCAGCAGTGCCCCCGGGGTCGGTAATTCACCCCTCCACTTT. This encodes CASSAPGVGNSPLHF.

The chain links TRBV5-4 to TRBJ1-1, with D possibly TRBD1 on 5 matching bases. Germline CDR1 is SGHNT and CDR2 is YYREEE (reference sequence). V gave up 5 bases and J gave up 6 bases, with 20 bases separating them. There are 15 residues in the CDR3. The CDR3 bases are TGTGCCAGCAGTCACCCAGAGTCGCAGGGCGCTGAAGCTTTCTTT. This encodes CASSHPESQGAEAFF.

The rearrangement joins TRBV4-3 to TRBJ2-1; 8 bases line up with TRBD1. Germline V gene sequence: CDR1 LGHNA, CDR2 YSLEER. Trimming removed 2 bases from V and 7 bases from J; junction bases left unmatched: 7. CDR3 size: 15 residues. DNA of the CDR3: TGCGCCAGCAGCCAAATGACAGGGGAGCATAATGAGCAGTTCTTC. It encodes CASSQMTGEHNEQFF.

As concerns this clone: At one boundary the junction diverges from the germline segment, which might be a read error. The CDR3 DNA is TGTGCCAGCAGTCCAACCCTGTCAGGGCTAGACGACTTC. Translation gives CASSPTLSGLDDF. This rearrangement joins TRBV28 to TRBJ2-7, with D possibly TRBD1 on 5 matching bases. Germline-derived CDR1 and CDR2 are MDHEN and SYDVKM. The CDR3 covers 13 residues.